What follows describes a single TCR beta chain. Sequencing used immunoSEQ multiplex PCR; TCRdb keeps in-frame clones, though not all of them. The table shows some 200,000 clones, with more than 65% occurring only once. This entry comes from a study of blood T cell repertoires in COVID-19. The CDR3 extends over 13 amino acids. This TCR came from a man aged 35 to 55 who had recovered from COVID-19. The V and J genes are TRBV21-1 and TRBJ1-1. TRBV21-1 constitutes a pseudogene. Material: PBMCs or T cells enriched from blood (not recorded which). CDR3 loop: CASSKLVKTEAFF. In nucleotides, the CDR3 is TGTGCCAGCAGCAAACTAGTGAAAACTGAAGCTTTCTTT.